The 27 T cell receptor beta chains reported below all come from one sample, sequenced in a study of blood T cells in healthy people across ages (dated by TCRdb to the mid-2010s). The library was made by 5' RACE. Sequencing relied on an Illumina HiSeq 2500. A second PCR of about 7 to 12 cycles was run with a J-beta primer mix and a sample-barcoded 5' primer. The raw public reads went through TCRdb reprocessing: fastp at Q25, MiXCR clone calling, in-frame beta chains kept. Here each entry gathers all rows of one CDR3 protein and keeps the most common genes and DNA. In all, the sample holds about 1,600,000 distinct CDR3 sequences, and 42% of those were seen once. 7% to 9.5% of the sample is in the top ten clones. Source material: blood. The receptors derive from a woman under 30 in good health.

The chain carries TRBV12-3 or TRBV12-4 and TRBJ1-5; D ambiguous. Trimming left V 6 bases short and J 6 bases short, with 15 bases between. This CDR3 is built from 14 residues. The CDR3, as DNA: TGTGCCAGCAGCGAGAGGCGGATTGCTCAGCCCCAGCATTTT. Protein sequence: CASSERRIAQPQHF.

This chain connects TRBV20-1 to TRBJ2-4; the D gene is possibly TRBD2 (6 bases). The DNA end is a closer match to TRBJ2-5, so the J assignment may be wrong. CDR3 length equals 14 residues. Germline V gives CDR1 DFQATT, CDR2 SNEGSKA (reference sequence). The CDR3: CSAREGSRGETQYF. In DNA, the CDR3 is TGCAGTGCTAGAGAGGGTAGCCGGGGGGAGACCCAGTACTTC.

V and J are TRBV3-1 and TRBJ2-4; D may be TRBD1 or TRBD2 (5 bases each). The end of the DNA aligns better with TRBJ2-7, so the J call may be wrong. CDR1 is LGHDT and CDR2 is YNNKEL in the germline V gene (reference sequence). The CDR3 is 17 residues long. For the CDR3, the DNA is TGTGCCAGCAGCCAGGGGACCTGGAGGTCGGACGCCTACGAGCAGTACTTC. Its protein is CASSQGTWRSDAYEQYF.

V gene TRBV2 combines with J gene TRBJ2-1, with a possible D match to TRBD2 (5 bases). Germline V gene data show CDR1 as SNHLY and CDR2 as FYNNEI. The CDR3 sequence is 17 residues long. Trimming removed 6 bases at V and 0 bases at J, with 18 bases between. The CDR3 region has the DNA TGTGCCAGCAGCCGAACCTTTCTAGGGAGCTCCTACAATGAGCAGTTCTTC. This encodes CASSRTFLGSSYNEQFF.

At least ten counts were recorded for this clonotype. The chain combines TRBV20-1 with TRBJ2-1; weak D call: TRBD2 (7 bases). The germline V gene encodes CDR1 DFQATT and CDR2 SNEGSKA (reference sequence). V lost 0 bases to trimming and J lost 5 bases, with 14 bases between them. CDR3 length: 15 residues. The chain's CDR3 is CSARDQGRGHNEQFF. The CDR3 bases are TGCAGTGCTAGAGATCAAGGGCGGGGGCACAATGAGCAGTTCTTC.

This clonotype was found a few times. In nucleotides, the CDR3 is TGTGCCAGCAGCTTCGCTAGCGGGATGTATGAGCAGTTCTTC. It specifies CASSFASGMYEQFF. This chain uses TRBV7-2 with TRBJ2-1; TRBD2 agrees at 9 bases. The CDR3 spans 14 residues. Trimming cost V 3 bases and J 8 bases; bases outside gene matches: 5. Germline loops: CDR1 SGHTA, CDR2 FQGNSA.

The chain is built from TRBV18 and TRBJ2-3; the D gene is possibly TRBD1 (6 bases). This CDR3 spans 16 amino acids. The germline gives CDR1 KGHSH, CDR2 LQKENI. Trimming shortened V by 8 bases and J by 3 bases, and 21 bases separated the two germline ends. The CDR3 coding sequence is TGTGCCAGCAGCAGGCGGTCGTCAGGGGATACAGATACGCAGTATTTT. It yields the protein CASSRRSSGDTDTQYF.

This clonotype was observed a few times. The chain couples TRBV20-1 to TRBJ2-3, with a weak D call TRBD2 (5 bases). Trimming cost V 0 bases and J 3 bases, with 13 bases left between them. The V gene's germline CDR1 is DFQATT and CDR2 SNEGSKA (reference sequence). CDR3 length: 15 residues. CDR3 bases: TGCAGTGCTAGAGATCGGGATACCCCTACAGATACGCAGTATTTT. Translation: CSARDRDTPTDTQYF.

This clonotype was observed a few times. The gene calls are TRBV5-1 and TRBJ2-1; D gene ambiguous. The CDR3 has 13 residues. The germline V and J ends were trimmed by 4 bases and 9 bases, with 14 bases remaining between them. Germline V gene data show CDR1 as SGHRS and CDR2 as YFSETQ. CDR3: CASSPLSGFEQFF. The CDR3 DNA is TGCGCCAGCAGCCCCCTATCAGGTTTTGAGCAGTTCTTC.

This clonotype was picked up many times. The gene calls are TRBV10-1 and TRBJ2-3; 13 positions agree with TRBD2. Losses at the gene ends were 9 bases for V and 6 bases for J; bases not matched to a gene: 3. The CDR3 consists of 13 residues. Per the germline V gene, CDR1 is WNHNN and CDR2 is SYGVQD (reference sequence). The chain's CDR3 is CASGLAGADTQYF. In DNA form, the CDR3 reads TGCGCCAGTGGACTAGCGGGAGCGGATACGCAGTATTTT.

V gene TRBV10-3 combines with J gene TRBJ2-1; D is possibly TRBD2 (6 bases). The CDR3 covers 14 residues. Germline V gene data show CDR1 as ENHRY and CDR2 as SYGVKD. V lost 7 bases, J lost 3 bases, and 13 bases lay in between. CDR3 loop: CAIMGEAYYNEQFF. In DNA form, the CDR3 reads TGTGCCATCATGGGGGAGGCCTACTACAATGAGCAGTTCTTC.

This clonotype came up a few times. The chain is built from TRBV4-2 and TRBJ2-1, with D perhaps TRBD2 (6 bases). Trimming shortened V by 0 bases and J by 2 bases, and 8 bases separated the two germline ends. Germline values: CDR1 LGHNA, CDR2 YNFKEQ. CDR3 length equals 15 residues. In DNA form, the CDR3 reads TGTGCCAGCAGCCAAGAGGCTAGCGCCTACAATGAGCAGTTCTTC. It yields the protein CASSQEASAYNEQFF.

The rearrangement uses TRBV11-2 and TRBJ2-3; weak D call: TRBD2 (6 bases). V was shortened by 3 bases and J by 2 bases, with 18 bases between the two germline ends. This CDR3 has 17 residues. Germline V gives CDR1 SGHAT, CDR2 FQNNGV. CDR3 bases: TGTGCCAGCAGCTTGGGGACCCTGACTAGTCCCACAGATACGCAGTATTTT. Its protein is CASSLGTLTSPTDTQYF.

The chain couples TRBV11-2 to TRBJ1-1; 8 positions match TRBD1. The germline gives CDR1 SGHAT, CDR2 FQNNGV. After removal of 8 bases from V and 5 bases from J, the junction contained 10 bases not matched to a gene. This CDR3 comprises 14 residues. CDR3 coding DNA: TGTGCCAGCTTACCTAGGACAGGGTGGACTGAAGCTTTCTTT. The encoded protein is CASLPRTGWTEAFF.

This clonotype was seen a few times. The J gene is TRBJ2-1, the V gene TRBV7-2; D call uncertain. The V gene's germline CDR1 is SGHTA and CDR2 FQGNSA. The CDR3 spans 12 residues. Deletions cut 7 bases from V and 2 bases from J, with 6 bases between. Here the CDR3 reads CASTLAYNEQFF. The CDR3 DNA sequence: TGTGCCAGCACCCTGGCCTACAATGAGCAGTTCTTC.

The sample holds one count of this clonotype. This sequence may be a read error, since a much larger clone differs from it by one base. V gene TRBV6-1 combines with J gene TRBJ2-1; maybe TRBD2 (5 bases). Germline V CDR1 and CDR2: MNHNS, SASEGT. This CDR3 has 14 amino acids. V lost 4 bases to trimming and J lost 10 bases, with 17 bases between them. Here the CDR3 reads CASSGGSSLGEQFF. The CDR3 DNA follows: TGTGCCAGCAGTGGAGGGAGTTCCCTTGGGGAGCAGTTCTTC.

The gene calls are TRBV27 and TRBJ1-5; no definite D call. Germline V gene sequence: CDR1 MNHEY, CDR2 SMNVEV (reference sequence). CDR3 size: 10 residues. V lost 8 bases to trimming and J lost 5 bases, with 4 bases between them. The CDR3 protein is CASGDQPQHF. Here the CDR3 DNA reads TGTGCCAGCGGAGATCAGCCCCAGCATTTT.

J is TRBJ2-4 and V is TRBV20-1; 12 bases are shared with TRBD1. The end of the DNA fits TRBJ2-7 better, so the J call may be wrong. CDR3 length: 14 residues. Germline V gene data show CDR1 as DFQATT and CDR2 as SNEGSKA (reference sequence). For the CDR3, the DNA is TGCAGTGCTAGAGATGGGACAGGGGGCCACGAGCAGTACTTC. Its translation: CSARDGTGGHEQYF.

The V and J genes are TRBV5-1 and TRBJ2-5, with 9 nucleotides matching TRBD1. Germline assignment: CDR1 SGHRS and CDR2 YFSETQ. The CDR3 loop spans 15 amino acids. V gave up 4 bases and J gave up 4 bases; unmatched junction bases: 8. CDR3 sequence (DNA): TGCGCCAGCAGCGGCCCTCCGGGACAGGGAGAGACCCAGTACTTC. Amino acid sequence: CASSGPPGQGETQYF.

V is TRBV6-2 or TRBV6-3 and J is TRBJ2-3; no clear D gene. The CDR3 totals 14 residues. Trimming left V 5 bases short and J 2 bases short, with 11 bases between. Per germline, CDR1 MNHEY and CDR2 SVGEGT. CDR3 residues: CASSPHTNTDTQYF. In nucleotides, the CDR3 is TGTGCCAGCAGTCCCCATACTAACACAGATACGCAGTATTTT.

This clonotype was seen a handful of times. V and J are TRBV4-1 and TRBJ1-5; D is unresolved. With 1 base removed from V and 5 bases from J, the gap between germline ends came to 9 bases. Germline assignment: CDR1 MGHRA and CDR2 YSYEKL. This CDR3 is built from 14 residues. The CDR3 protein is CASSQANVDQPQHF. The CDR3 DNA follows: TGCGCCAGCAGCCAAGCAAATGTGGATCAGCCCCAGCATTTT.

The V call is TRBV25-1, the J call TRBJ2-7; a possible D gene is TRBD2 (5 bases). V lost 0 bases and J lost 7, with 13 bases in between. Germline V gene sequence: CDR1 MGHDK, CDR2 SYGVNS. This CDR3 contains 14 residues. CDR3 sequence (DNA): TGTGCCAGCAGTGAATATCGACGGGAATATGAGCAGTACTTC. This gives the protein CASSEYRREYEQYF.

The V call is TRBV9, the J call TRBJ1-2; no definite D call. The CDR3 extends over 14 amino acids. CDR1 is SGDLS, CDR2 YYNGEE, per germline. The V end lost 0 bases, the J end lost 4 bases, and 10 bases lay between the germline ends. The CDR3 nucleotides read TGTGCCAGCAGCGTAGACGGGCAGCCCTATGGCTACACCTTC. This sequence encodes CASSVDGQPYGYTF.

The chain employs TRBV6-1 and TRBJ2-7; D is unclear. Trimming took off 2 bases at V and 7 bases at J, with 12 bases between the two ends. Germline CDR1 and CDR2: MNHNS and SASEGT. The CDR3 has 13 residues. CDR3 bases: TGTGCCAGCAGTGAATTGGTGAACAATGAGCAGTACTTC. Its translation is CASSELVNNEQYF.

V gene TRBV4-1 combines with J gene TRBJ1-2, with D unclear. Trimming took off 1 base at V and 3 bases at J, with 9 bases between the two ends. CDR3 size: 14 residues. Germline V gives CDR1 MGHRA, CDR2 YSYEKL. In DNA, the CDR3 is TGCGCCAGCAGCCAAGTAGAGACTCACTATGGCTACACCTTC. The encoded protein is CASSQVETHYGYTF.

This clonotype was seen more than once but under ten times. CDR3 residues: CASTPTGGLVDTQYF. For the CDR3, the DNA is TGTGCCAGCACCCCGACAGGGGGCCTTGTAGATACGCAGTATTTT. The V call is TRBV12-3 or TRBV12-4, the J call TRBJ2-3; the match to TRBD1 covers 10 bases. This CDR3 comprises 15 residues. V shed 7 bases, J shed 5 bases, and the junction held 9 bases outside the gene matches.

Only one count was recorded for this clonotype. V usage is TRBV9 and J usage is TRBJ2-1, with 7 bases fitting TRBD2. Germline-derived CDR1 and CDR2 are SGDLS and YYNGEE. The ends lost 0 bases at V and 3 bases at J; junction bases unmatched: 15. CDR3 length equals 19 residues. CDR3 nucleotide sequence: TGTGCCAGCAGCGTAGGGCAAGTAGGACTAGGCGATATCTACAATGAGCAGTTCTTC. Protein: CASSVGQVGLGDIYNEQFF.